The 25 T cell receptor beta chains in this list originate from one sample, sequenced in a study of shared clonotypes between healthy human individuals. TCRdb's table, derived via immunoSEQ multiplex PCR, lists solely in-frame clones and lacks some. Among 2 million to 2.5 million clones listed, roughly 92% were seen once. The specimen sequenced was naive CD4+ T cells from PBMCs. Regarding subset: CD45RA+ positively selected. The origin of the receptors is a man aged 18-30 years in good health. Some clones in this sample may be carry-over from other donors' samples.

The chain employs TRBV11-3 and TRBJ2-7, with TRBD1 matching 9 bases. The CDR3 is 14 amino acids. The germline CDR1 and CDR2 sequences are SGHNT and YENEEA. Unmatched junction bases numbered 12, after V lost 6 bases and J lost 9 bases. The chain's CDR3 is CASSSGGQGPWQYF. The CDR3 DNA sequence: TGTGCCAGCAGTTCGGGGGGACAGGGTCCCTGGCAGTACTTC.

In its sample, this clone was seen once. The chain uses TRBV7-3 and TRBJ2-7, with 7 positions matching TRBD1. Germline V gene sequence: CDR1 SGHTA, CDR2 FQGTGA. The length of the CDR3 is 15 residues. Trimming cost V 5 bases and J 0 bases; bases outside gene matches: 7. DNA of the CDR3: TGTGCCAGCAGCCTATCGGGACAGCCCTCCTACGAGCAGTACTTC. This translates into CASSLSGQPSYEQYF.

The J gene is TRBJ2-1, the V gene TRBV25-1; 8 bases agree with TRBD2. CDR3 length: 16 amino acids. V shed 1 base and J 6 bases; nucleotides not matched to a gene: 8. CDR1 is MGHDK, CDR2 SYGVNS, per germline. CDR3 sequence reads: CASSEFGGTRGNEQFF. Written as DNA, the CDR3 is TGTGCCAGCAGTGAATTTGGGGGGACTAGGGGCAATGAGCAGTTCTTC.

This clone was observed once. The genes are TRBV5-1 and TRBJ2-1; a possible D gene is TRBD1 (6 bases). This CDR3 is 15 amino acids long. The ends were cut back, 0 bases at V and 5 bases at J, with 12 bases in the middle. Per the germline V gene, CDR1 is SGHRS and CDR2 is YFSETQ. The CDR3 coding sequence is TGCGCCAGCAGCTTGGGGACAGTTTGGAACAATGAGCAGTTCTTC. Translated: CASSLGTVWNNEQFF.

The rearrangement links TRBV6-5 to TRBJ2-1; 9 nucleotides agree with TRBD1. The V gene's germline CDR1 is MNHEY and CDR2 SVGAGI. This CDR3 has 15 residues. V was pared by 7 bases and J by 6 bases, with 10 bases of the junction left unmatched. The CDR3 reads CASKARDRVINEQFF. CDR3 coding DNA: TGTGCCAGCAAAGCTAGGGACAGGGTAATCAATGAGCAGTTCTTC.

The chain joins TRBV7-9 to TRBJ2-1, with D possibly matching TRBD1 (6 bases). This CDR3 region has 14 residues. Trimming cost V 4 bases and J 7 bases, with 14 bases left between them. Germline assignment: CDR1 SEHNR and CDR2 FQNEAQ (reference sequence). CDR3 coding DNA: TGTGCCAGCAGCTGGTGGGGGACAAATAATGAGCAGTTCTTC. Residues: CASSWWGTNNEQFF.

Comments on this clone: At the DNA level, this CDR3 is encoded by other sequences in the same sample as well. The genes are TRBV28 and TRBJ1-2, with D unresolved. The germline gives CDR1 MDHEN, CDR2 SYDVKM. This CDR3 region has 11 residues. V lost 5 bases and J 4 bases, leaving 5 bases between the germline ends. The CDR3 nucleotides read TGTGCCAGCAGTGGCATCTATGGCTACACCTTC. It yields the protein CASSGIYGYTF.

This rearrangement joins TRBV4-1 to TRBJ2-7; no clear D gene. CDR3 size: 14 residues. Trimming cost V 1 base and J 3 bases, with 10 bases left between them. Germline values: CDR1 MGHRA, CDR2 YSYEKL. CDR3 residues: CASSQASLLYEQYF. Here the CDR3 DNA reads TGCGCCAGCAGCCAAGCTTCTCTTCTCTACGAGCAGTACTTC.

The rearrangement joins TRBV29-1 to TRBJ2-1; TRBD1 agrees at 8 bases. This CDR3 region has 14 residues. Germline V gene sequence: CDR1 SQVTM, CDR2 ANQGSEA. After removal of 8 bases from V and 1 base from J, the junction contained 7 bases not matched to a gene. This CDR3 reads CSIGTGASYNEQFF. The CDR3 bases are TGCAGCATCGGGACAGGCGCATCCTACAATGAGCAGTTCTTC.

This clone has only a few counts. The chain recombines TRBV19 with TRBJ1-5; D not certain. The germline V and J ends were trimmed by 3 bases and 2 bases, with 14 bases remaining between them. Germline CDR1 is LNHDA and CDR2 is SQIVND (reference sequence). The CDR3 is made up of 16 amino acids. The CDR3 coding sequence is TGTGCCAGTAGTATTAGGGCCGGAACCGGCAATCAGCCCCAGCATTTT. Translating gives CASSIRAGTGNQPQHF.

The sample holds a few counts of this clone. CDR3 sequence: CASRAGGVTEAFF. The CDR3 coding sequence is TGTGCCAGCAGGGCAGGGGGAGTCACTGAAGCTTTCTTT. This rearrangement joins TRBV2 to TRBJ1-1, with 7 positions matching TRBD1. This CDR3 has 13 residues. Germline V gene data show CDR1 as SNHLY and CDR2 as FYNNEI. The ends lost 6 bases at V and 4 bases at J; junction bases unmatched: 5. Full variable domain (missing parts from reference TRBV2 and TRBJ1-1): EPEVTQTPSHQVTQMGQEVILRCVPISNHLYFYWYRQILGQKVEFLVSFYNNEISEKSEIFDDQFSVERPDGSNFTLKIRSTKLEDSAMYFCASRAGGVTEAFFGQGTRLTVV.

A word on this clone: At one of its ends the junction is not consistent with the germline gene, which may arise from a read error. The chain carries TRBV28 and TRBJ1-4; D gene unclear. The germline V gene has CDR1 MDHEN and CDR2 SYDVKM. The CDR3 loop spans 12 amino acids. DNA for the CDR3: TGTGCCAGCAGTTTATTGGGCAGGCACGTGGTTTTT. The encoded protein is CASSLLGRHVVF.

This clone was detected only a few times. Other DNA sequences within the sample encode an identical CDR3. V usage is TRBV6-1 and J usage is TRBJ1-5, with TRBD1 matching over 7 bases. Germline CDR1 and CDR2: MNHNS and SASEGT. Trimming cost V 6 bases and J 2 bases; bases outside gene matches: 4. This CDR3 spans 14 amino acids. CDR3 sequence: CASSLDRGNQPQHF. The CDR3 coding sequence is TGTGCCAGCAGCCTCGACAGGGGCAATCAGCCCCAGCATTTT.

The chain carries TRBV5-1 and TRBJ2-5, with 10 bases identical to TRBD2. Losses at the gene ends were 0 bases for V and 2 bases for J; bases not matched to a gene: 7. The CDR3 is 17 amino acids. Per germline, CDR1 SGHRS and CDR2 YFSETQ. CDR3 DNA: TGCGCCAGCAGCTTGGCAGTAGCGGGAGGTGGGCAAGAGACCCAGTACTTC. It is translated as CASSLAVAGGGQETQYF.

This chain uses TRBV10-3 with TRBJ2-7; 11 bases align to TRBD1. J gave up 7 bases and V 10 bases, and 9 bases lay outside the gene matches. The CDR3 runs 13 residues. CDR1 is ENHRY, CDR2 SYGVKD, per germline. This CDR3 reads CATDGTGGGEQYF. The CDR3 nucleotides read TGTGCCACCGATGGGACAGGGGGAGGGGAGCAGTACTTC.

This clone appeared once. The V call is TRBV4-2, the J call TRBJ1-2; D remains unclear. The germline CDR1 and CDR2 sequences are LGHNA and YNFKEQ. This CDR3 comprises 14 residues. V lost 1 base, J lost 6 bases, and 12 bases lay in between. CDR3 coding DNA: TGTGCCAGCAGCCAAGTTGACAACAGTCATGGCTACACCTTC. As protein: CASSQVDNSHGYTF.

V gene TRBV5-4 combines with J gene TRBJ2-2; D may be TRBD2 (7 bases). Germline lookup yields CDR1 SGHNT and CDR2 YYREEE (reference sequence). V lost 6 bases, J lost 7 bases, and 28 bases lay in between. The CDR3 contains 18 residues. CDR3 coding DNA: TGTGCCAGCACCGGCCCAAGCGTGGGGGGGGCAAGTCTCGGGGAGCTGTTTTTT. Protein product: CASTGPSVGGASLGELFF.

V usage is TRBV28 and J usage is TRBJ1-2; D is perhaps TRBD1 (5 bases). The CDR3 is 12 amino acids. Trimming pared 7 bases from V and 4 bases from J, leaving 10 bases between. The germline V gene has CDR1 MDHEN and CDR2 SYDVKM. The CDR3 DNA follows: TGTGCCAGCAATTACGACAGCTATGGCTACACCTTC. Residues: CASNYDSYGYTF.

V usage is TRBV28 and J usage is TRBJ1-5; D is perhaps TRBD1 (5 bases). The germline V gene encodes CDR1 MDHEN and CDR2 SYDVKM. Between the trimmed V and J ends, which lost 5 bases and 7 bases, there was a span of 12 bases. The length of the CDR3 is 13 residues. CDR3 region: CASSGVDRQPQHF. Here the CDR3 DNA reads TGTGCCAGCAGTGGAGTCGACAGACAGCCCCAGCATTTT.

This clone was detected only a few times. The chain joins TRBV28 to TRBJ1-5; the D is unclear. The germline V gene encodes CDR1 MDHEN and CDR2 SYDVKM. V lost 7 bases, J lost 3 bases, and 13 bases lay in between. The CDR3 runs to 14 residues. The CDR3 reads CASNRVSLNQPQHF. In DNA form, the CDR3 reads TGTGCCAGCAATAGGGTCTCTCTCAATCAGCCCCAGCATTTT.

V and J are TRBV27 and TRBJ1-2; D is uncertain. CDR3 length: 14 residues. V was cut by 1 base and J by 10 bases, with 16 bases left in between. Germline assignment: CDR1 MNHEY and CDR2 SMNVEV (reference sequence). The CDR3 nucleotides read TGTGCCAGCAGTTTATTGGGTTCCAGGCAGAACTACACCTTC. Translating gives CASSLLGSRQNYTF.

For this clone: At one of its ends the junction is not consistent with the germline gene, which may arise from a read error. The chain uses TRBV5-4 and TRBJ1-2, with 8 bases identical to TRBD1. Per the germline V gene, CDR1 is SGHNT and CDR2 is YYREEE (reference sequence). The CDR3 sequence is 13 residues long. The chain's CDR3 is CASSLPGGRRQDF. The CDR3 DNA is TGTGCCAGCAGCCTACCAGGGGGCCGCCGTCAGGACTTC.

The chain recombines TRBV10-3 with TRBJ2-2; no reliable D call. Germline V gene data show CDR1 as ENHRY and CDR2 as SYGVKD. This CDR3 region has 12 residues. The V gene lost 6 bases and the J gene lost 7 bases, with 9 bases spanning the gap. The CDR3 loop is CAIRTPFGELFF. CDR3 in DNA: TGTGCCATCAGGACCCCCTTCGGGGAGCTGTTTTTT.

The V gene is TRBV5-1, the J gene TRBJ2-3; possible D gene TRBD1, 6 bases. V was trimmed by 1 base and J by 4 bases, leaving 19 bases between them. The germline V gene encodes CDR1 SGHRS and CDR2 YFSETQ. This CDR3 is built from 17 residues. CDR3 protein: CASSLSLGAGAPDTQYF. CDR3 nucleotide sequence: TGCGCCAGCAGCTTGTCACTCGGCGCAGGGGCCCCAGATACGCAGTATTTT.

The CDR3: CASSAGQGITDTQYF. The DNA for the CDR3 is TGTGCCAGCAGTGCTGGACAGGGAATCACAGATACGCAGTATTTT. The chain employs TRBV6-1 and TRBJ2-3, with TRBD1 matching 8 bases. Germline values: CDR1 MNHNS, CDR2 SASEGT. The CDR3 covers 15 residues. After removal of 4 bases from V and 2 bases from J, the junction contained 5 bases not matched to a gene.